The 10 T cell receptor beta chains below come from one sample, sequenced in a study of prognosis after radiotherapy for stage I lung cancer. Amplicons of TCR beta CDR3 were generated from genomic DNA by two-round multiplex PCR. The first round of PCR was done with primers that matched each TRBV and TRBJ gene. TCRdb reanalysed the multiplex PCR reads using MiXCR and keeps one entry per CDR3 protein. The profile shows about 13,000 distinct CDR3 sequences, 43% of them singletons. Sequencing used PBMCs, obtained before or after stereotactic body radiation therapy (not recorded which). The receptors were sampled from a donor at least 50 years old with non-small cell lung cancer.

On this clonotype itself: This may stem from a read error, because a much larger clone lies one nucleotide away. The chain joins TRBV2 to TRBJ2-7; the D gene is possibly TRBD1 (5 bases). The CDR3 runs to 16 residues. Germline V lookup: CDR1 SNHLY, CDR2 FYNNEI. The CDR3: CASSEQGVTLKDEKYF. CDR3 coding DNA: TGTGCCAGCAGTGAACAAGGGGTGACTCTCAAGGACGAGAAGTACTTC.

This clonotype has ten or more counts. The chain combines TRBV6-2 or TRBV6-3 with TRBJ2-2, with 9 positions matching TRBD1. Germline-derived CDR1 and CDR2 are MNHEY and SVGEGT. The CDR3 loop spans 15 amino acids. V shed 10 bases, J shed 2 bases, and the junction held 8 bases outside the gene matches. This chain's CDR3 is CATPPGQGNTGELFF. The CDR3 bases are TGTGCCACCCCCCCGGGACAGGGAAACACCGGGGAGCTGTTTTTT.

This clonotype was counted between two and nine times. The chain joins TRBV2 to TRBJ2-7; unclear D gene. The CDR3 loop spans 12 amino acids. Looked up from germline, CDR1 is SNHLY and CDR2 is FYNNEI. The germline V and J ends were trimmed by 7 bases and 3 bases, with 10 bases remaining between them. The DNA for the CDR3 is TGTGCCAGCATTCGACACGGCTACGAGCAGTACTTC. Its protein product is CASIRHGYEQYF.

This clonotype was seen at least ten times. This chain joins TRBV2 and TRBJ1-3; no firm D call. V lost 6 bases, J lost 4 bases, and 7 bases lay in between. The CDR3 is 12 amino acids. Looked up from germline, CDR1 is SNHLY and CDR2 is FYNNEI. The CDR3 is CASRAGGNTIYF. CDR3 DNA: TGTGCCAGCAGGGCGGGAGGAAACACCATATATTTT.

This clonotype appeared many times. The V gene is TRBV30, the J gene TRBJ2-5; D may be TRBD2 (7 bases). CDR1 GTSNPN and CDR2 SVGIG come from the germline V gene (reference sequence). The CDR3 has 14 amino acids. V lost 2 bases and J lost 4, with 14 bases in between. The CDR3 spells CAWSKGGAPETQYF. DNA of the CDR3: TGTGCCTGGAGTAAAGGGGGGGCCCCAGAGACCCAGTACTTC.

Remarks on this clonotype: The junction shows a germline mismatch at one end, possibly a read error. CDR3 sequence reads: CSSSGQHVYEQYF. In DNA form, the CDR3 reads TGCTCCAGCAGTGGGCAGCATGTGTACGAGCAGTACTTC. V and J are TRBV10-2 and TRBJ2-7, with D unresolved. There are 13 residues in the CDR3. CDR1 WSHSY and CDR2 SAAADI come from the germline V gene.

This clonotype was detected many times. The J gene is TRBJ2-5, the V gene TRBV20-1; 10 bases fit TRBD2. This CDR3 is 14 amino acids long. The V gene's germline CDR1 is DFQATT and CDR2 SNEGSKA (reference sequence). V lost 6 bases and J lost 5; bases outside the gene matches: 9. The CDR3 bases are TGCAGTGCCCGAAGCGGGGGGGCCTCCGAGACCCAGTACTTC. Translated, it gives CSARSGGASETQYF.

Sample share makes this clonotype medium-sized. The chain joins TRBV7-8 to TRBJ2-7, with 8 nucleotides matching TRBD2. Germline V gene lookup returns CDR1 SGHVS and CDR2 FQNEAQ. The CDR3 sequence is 15 residues long. With V trimmed by 2 bases and J by 3 bases, 6 bases remained unmatched. In DNA form, the CDR3 reads TGTGCCAGCAGCTTAAGAGGTAGCGGGAACTACGAGCAGTACTTC. Its protein is CASSLRGSGNYEQYF.

This clonotype is medium-sized. The V and J genes are TRBV13 and TRBJ2-6; 11 bases agree with TRBD1. Germline CDR1 PRHDT, CDR2 FYEKMQ (reference sequence). V dropped 1 base and J dropped 2; count of bases not matched to a gene: 7. This CDR3 has 19 amino acids. CDR3 amino acids: CASSLDRGQGATGANVLTF. The CDR3 DNA reads as TGTGCCAGCAGCTTAGACCGCGGACAGGGGGCAACTGGGGCCAACGTCCTGACTTTC. The full variable domain, in which reference TRBV13 and TRBJ2-6 provide the parts outside the CDR3, is AAGVIQSPRHLIKEKRETATLKCYPIPRHDTVYWYQQGPGQDPQFLISFYEKMQSDKGSIPDRFSAQQFSDYHSELNMSSLELGDSALYFCASSLDRGQGATGANVLTFGAGSRLTVL.

In its sample, this clonotype was seen many times. CDR3 protein: CASSPQGTTGELFF. The DNA for the CDR3 is TGCGCCAGCAGCCCTCAGGGGACCACCGGGGAGCTGTTTTTT. The genes are TRBV5-1 and TRBJ2-2; perhaps TRBD1 as D (6 bases). The germline CDR1 and CDR2 sequences are SGHRS and YFSETQ. Trimming left V 4 bases short and J 4 bases short, with 11 bases between. The CDR3 extends over 14 amino acids. The complete variable domain, with remaining parts taken from reference TRBV5-1 and TRBJ2-2, reads KAGVTQTPRYLIKTRGQQVTLSCSPISGHRSVSWYQQTPGQGLQFLFEYFSETQRNKGNFPGRFSGRQFSNSRSEMNVSTLELGDSALYLCASSPQGTTGELFFGEGSRLTVL.